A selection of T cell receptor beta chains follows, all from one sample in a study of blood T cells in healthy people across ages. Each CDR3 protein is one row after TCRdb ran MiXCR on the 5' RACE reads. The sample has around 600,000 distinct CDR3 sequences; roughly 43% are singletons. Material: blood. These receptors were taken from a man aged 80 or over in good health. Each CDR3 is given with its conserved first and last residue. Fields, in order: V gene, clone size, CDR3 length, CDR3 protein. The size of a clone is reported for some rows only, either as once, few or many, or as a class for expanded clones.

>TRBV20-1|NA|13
CSAPRQLNTEAFF
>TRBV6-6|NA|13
CASTGSSNQPQHF
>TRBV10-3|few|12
CAIGTANQPQHF
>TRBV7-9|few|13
CASSLALNQPQHF
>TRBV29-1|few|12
CSVEKGIYGYTF
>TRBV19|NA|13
CASNPGQNYGYTF
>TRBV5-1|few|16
CASSIQGKGGQETQYF
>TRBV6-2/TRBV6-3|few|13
CASSIGTAAEAFF
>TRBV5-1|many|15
CASSTTGTGVFVQYF
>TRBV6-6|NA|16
CASSHRTAGTQEAQYF
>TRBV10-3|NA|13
CAISGTGDYGYTF
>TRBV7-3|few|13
CASSLTTDNEQFF
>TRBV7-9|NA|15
CASSLAGGMNTEAFF
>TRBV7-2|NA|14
CASSLEGGWETQYF
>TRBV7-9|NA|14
CASSLGVSNAEAFF
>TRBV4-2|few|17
CASSQGGLAGSQETQYF
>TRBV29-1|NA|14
CSVQMAGGINEQYF
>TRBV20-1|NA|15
CSARAPRQGTYEQYF
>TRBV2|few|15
CASSEFGLAGNEQYF
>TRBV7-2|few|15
CASSLVVGPSYEQYF
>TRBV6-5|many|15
CASSSSGQPNYGYTF
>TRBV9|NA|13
CASSVVDRAGYTF
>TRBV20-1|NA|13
CSASGGKLSEQYF
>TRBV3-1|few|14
CASSQDAQGHGYTF
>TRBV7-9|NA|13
CASSLTRENEQFF
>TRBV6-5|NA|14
CASSYSTNLNEQFF
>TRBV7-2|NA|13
CASSLERGTEAFF
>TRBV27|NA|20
CASSFSPSGTSGMTPDTQYF
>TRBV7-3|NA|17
CASSARTSGSYADTQYF
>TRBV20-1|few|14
CSAGGGTGKNTIYF
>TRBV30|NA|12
CAWSSVGDGYTF
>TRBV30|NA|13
CAWSLGTVYGYTF
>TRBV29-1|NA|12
CSVSPGVVEAFF
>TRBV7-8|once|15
CASSMDRGDTYEQYF
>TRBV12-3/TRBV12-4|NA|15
CASSPGQRKTNEQFF
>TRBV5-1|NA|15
CASSLSSRFQETQYF
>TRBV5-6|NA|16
CASSLRTGKGVGEQYF
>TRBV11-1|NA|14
CASSLAAGIGEQFF
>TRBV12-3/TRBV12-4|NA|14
CASSSTGFRYGYTF
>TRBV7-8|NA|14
CASSKLRWVNEQFF
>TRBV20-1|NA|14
CSARARGGTDTQYF
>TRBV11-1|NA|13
CASSDRLTYEQYF